These T cell receptor beta chains were read from a single sample in a study of T cell responses to AZD1222 COVID-19 vaccine. The assay was immunoSEQ multiplex PCR, and TCRdb's table has in-frame clones only and misses some. Of approximately 61,000 clones listed, around 81% were seen once; the top ten hold approximately 26%. The input for sequencing was peripheral blood, taken 28 days after the second AZD1222 dose. The source is an adult who received the AZD1222 COVID-19 vaccine. Both conserved end residues are trimmed from each CDR3. A D gene is named only where the DNA matches it firmly. Expanded clones get a size class; other rows say once, few or many, or leave the size out.

clone_size d_call j_call v_call cdr3_aa
. . TRBJ1-2 TRBV4-1 ASSQDAGVHGYT
. . TRBJ2-1 TRBV30 ASKSAAYNEQF
few . TRBJ1-1 TRBV27 ASRGRQNTEAF
. . TRBJ2-1 TRBV28 ASSFMGGLTYNEQF
. TRBD1 TRBJ1-5 TRBV6-5 ASTPRGLGQPQH
. . TRBJ2-7 TRBV21-1 ASETRTGVGYEQY
. . TRBJ1-2 TRBV6-5 ASIPLDSQDYGYT
. TRBD2 TRBJ2-7 TRBV7-9 ASSARLAGGKY
few . TRBJ2-7 TRBV21-1 ASSKVPGLAGEDYEQY
. . TRBJ1-5 TRBV4-1 ASSQGVTGMGNQPQH
. . TRBJ1-1 TRBV6-2/TRBV6-3 ASSYWKGMNTEAF
. . TRBJ2-7 TRBV28 ASSYYPYEQY
. . TRBJ1-2 TRBV29-1 SVEDTLEDLYGYT
. . TRBJ2-3 TRBV29-1 SVGQLGTDTQY
. . TRBJ1-6 TRBV9 ASSVVAVDSPLH
. . TRBJ1-5 TRBV28 ASSFLAYQPQH
. . TRBJ2-3 TRBV27 ASSWGSSDTQY
. . TRBJ2-3 TRBV21-1 ASSCRNGTGGTDTQY
. TRBD1 TRBJ1-5 TRBV27 ASGQGMNSNQPQH
few TRBD2 TRBJ2-1 TRBV9 ASSVDPSGNYNEQF
. . TRBJ1-2 TRBV6-2/TRBV6-3 ASSYSTPAAYT
. . TRBJ2-7 TRBV7-8 ASSLTRTSVSSYEQY
. . TRBJ2-2 TRBV28 ASSLSGTTGELF
. . TRBJ2-1 TRBV5-4 ASSSGSTDEQF
. . TRBJ1-2 TRBV5-1 ASSVGDGLYGYT
once . TRBJ2-5 TRBV6-6 ASKDSVRETQY
. TRBD1 TRBJ1-2 TRBV4-1 ASLPEGAGGYGYT